The sequence of this TCR beta chain was determined in a study of glioma-infiltrating T cells after dendritic cell vaccination. Study overall: Dendritic cell vaccine was injected intradermally three times, biweekly.

The time point denotes: after dendritic cell vaccination, including at tumor progression/relapse. Per germline, CDR1 SGHDT and CDR2 YYEEEE. This CDR3 spans 15 amino acids. Trimming cost V 1 base and J 4 bases, with 14 bases left between them. The PCR used 60 V beta and 13 J beta primers. Produced via immunoSEQ multiplex PCR; TCRdb's table is partial and in-frame only. The sample shows 70,000 to 90,000 clones, less than 90% of them seen only once. The rearrangement joins TRBV5-6 to TRBJ1-2, with a tentative D call TRBD1 (5 bases). The clonotype originates from a human donor with glioblastoma. This specimen was blood, taken after dendritic cell vaccination. CDR3 nucleotides: TGTGCCAGCAGCTTGTGGGGCTCGGTTTCCTATGGCTACACCTTC. Translated, it gives CASSLWGSVSYGYTF.